The 6 T cell receptor beta chains in this list originate from one sample, sequenced in a study of cytomegalovirus exposure and HLA in healthy donors. Amplification used 60 Vbeta primers and 13 Jbeta primers. The table came from immunoSEQ multiplex PCR; TCRdb's copy has only in-frame clones and leaves some out. Of under 130,000 clones detected, 10% to 15% appear once; the ten largest clones hold 16%. The sequencing input was PBMCs. These receptors all stem from a man aged 40-50 years in good health and CMV-seropositive.

In this sample, this clone turned up a few times. The rearrangement joins TRBV6-4 to TRBJ2-1, with D possibly TRBD2 on 5 matching bases. Trimming pared 6 bases from V and 7 bases from J, leaving 13 bases between. The CDR3 spans 13 residues. Germline loops: CDR1 MRHNA, CDR2 SNTAGT. The CDR3 here is CASSPGELNEQFF. DNA for the CDR3: TGTGCCAGCAGCCCCGGGGAGCTTAATGAGCAGTTCTTC.

This sequence joins TRBV5-1 and TRBJ2-2; tentatively, D is TRBD2 (5 bases). The V end lost 1 base, the J end lost 0 bases, and 10 bases lay between the germline ends. This CDR3 region has 16 residues. Looked up from germline, CDR1 is SGHRS and CDR2 is YFSETQ. The CDR3 spells CASSLNGAANTGELFF. The CDR3 DNA reads as TGCGCCAGCAGCTTGAACGGAGCGGCGAACACCGGGGAGCTGTTTTTT. The full variable domain, rest sourced from reference TRBV5-1 and TRBJ2-2, is KAGVTQTPRYLIKTRGQQVTLSCSPISGHRSVSWYQQTPGQGLQFLFEYFSETQRNKGNFPGRFSGRQFSNSRSEMNVSTLELGDSALYLCASSLNGAANTGELFFGEGSRLTVL.

The genes are TRBV7-2 and TRBJ2-3; 12 nucleotides align to TRBD2. There are 17 residues in the CDR3. Losses at the gene ends were 1 base for V and 4 bases for J; bases not matched to a gene: 6. Germline loops: CDR1 SGHTA, CDR2 FQGNSA. The CDR3 DNA sequence: TGTGCCAGCAGCTTAGGCCCCCTAGCGGGAGGGGCAGATACGCAGTATTTT. It codes for CASSLGPLAGGADTQYF.

J is TRBJ2-5 and V is TRBV5-1; TRBD2 is a possible D gene (6 bases). The CDR3 loop spans 15 amino acids. Per germline, CDR1 SGHRS and CDR2 YFSETQ. V was pared by 3 bases and J by 4 bases, with 16 bases between. The DNA of the CDR3 is TGCGCCAGCAGCTCTTCCGGGACTCGAGGAGAGACCCAGTACTTC. It yields the protein CASSSSGTRGETQYF. The whole variable domain, remainder taken from reference TRBV5-1 and TRBJ2-5, is KAGVTQTPRYLIKTRGQQVTLSCSPISGHRSVSWYQQTPGQGLQFLFEYFSETQRNKGNFPGRFSGRQFSNSRSEMNVSTLELGDSALYLCASSSSGTRGETQYFGPGTRLLVL.

This clone came up a few times. The V and J genes are TRBV6-5 and TRBJ2-7; D perhaps matches TRBD1 (6 bases). Between the trimmed V and J ends, which lost 6 bases and 3 bases, there was a span of 12 bases. The CDR3 is 13 residues long. Germline-derived CDR1 and CDR2 are MNHEY and SVGAGI. As DNA, the CDR3 is TGTGCCAGCAGAACAGGGCCAGGCTACGAGCAGTACTTC. The encoded protein is CASRTGPGYEQYF.

V and J are TRBV7-8 and TRBJ2-1; TRBD2 might be the D (5 bases). With 0 bases removed from V and 6 bases from J, the gap between germline ends came to 12 bases. The V gene's germline CDR1 is SGHVS and CDR2 FQNEAQ. This CDR3 region has 15 residues. This chain's CDR3 is CASSLARPAANEQFF. As DNA, the CDR3 is TGTGCCAGCAGCTTAGCGCGACCAGCGGCCAATGAGCAGTTCTTC.